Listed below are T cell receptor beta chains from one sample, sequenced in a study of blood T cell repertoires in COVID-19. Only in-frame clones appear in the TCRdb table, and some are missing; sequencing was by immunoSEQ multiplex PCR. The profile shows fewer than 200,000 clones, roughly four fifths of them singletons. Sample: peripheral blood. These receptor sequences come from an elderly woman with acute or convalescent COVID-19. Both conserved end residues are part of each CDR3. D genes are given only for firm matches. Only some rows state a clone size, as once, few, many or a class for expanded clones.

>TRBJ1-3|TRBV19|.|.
CASSIDGDSGNTIYF
TGTGCCAGTAGTATAGACGGGGACTCTGGAAACACCATATATTTT
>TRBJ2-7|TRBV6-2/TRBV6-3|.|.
CASSSSGQIYEQYF
TGTGCCAGCAGTTCCTCCGGACAGATCTACGAGCAGTACTTC
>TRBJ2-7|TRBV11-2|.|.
CASSLQDREQYF
TGTGCCAGCAGCCTGCAGGACAGAGAGCAGTACTTC
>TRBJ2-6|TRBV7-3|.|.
CASSFPVSGANVLTF
TGTGCCAGCAGCTTCCCAGTATCTGGGGCCAACGTCCTGACTTTC
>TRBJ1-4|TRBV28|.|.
CASSFYFRGSEGKLFF
TGTGCCAGCAGTTTTTACTTTAGGGGGAGCGAGGGGAAACTGTTTTTT
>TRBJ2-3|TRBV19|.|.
CASSTRDPWPLYNQYF
TGTGCCAGTAGTACGCGGGACCCATGGCCCCTTTATAACCAGTATTTT
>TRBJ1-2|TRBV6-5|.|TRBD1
CASSTTGWTWGYTF
TGTGCCAGCTCCACGACAGGGTGGACGTGGGGCTACACCTTC
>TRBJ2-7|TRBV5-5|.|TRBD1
CASSLALGQGAAYEQYF
TGTGCCAGCAGCTTGGCGCTGGGACAGGGGGCTGCGTACGAGCAGTACTTC
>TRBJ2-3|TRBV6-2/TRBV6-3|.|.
CASSYSRAGAEDTQYF
TGTGCCAGCAGTTACTCGAGGGCGGGGGCCGAAGATACGCAGTATTTT
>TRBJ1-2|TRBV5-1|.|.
CASSPAGREDYGYTF
TGCGCCAGCAGCCCGGCCGGGAGGGAGGACTATGGCTACACCTTC
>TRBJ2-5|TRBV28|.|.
CASSLGEGVIQYF
TGTGCCAGCAGTTTAGGGGAGGGGGTGATCCAGTACTTC
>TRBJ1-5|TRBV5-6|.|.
CASSMTGVNQPQHF
TGTGCCAGCAGCATGACAGGTGTCAATCAGCCCCAGCATTTT
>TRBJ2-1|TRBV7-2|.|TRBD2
CASSSSLAGGPNEQFF
TGTGCCAGCAGCTCGTCCCTAGCGGGAGGCCCTAATGAGCAGTTCTTC
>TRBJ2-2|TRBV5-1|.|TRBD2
CASSLTSVTGELFF
TGCGCCAGCAGCTTGACTAGCGTTACCGGGGAGCTGTTTTTT
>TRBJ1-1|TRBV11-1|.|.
CASSYGGAGTEAFF
TGTGCCAGCAGCTATGGCGGCGCCGGGACTGAAGCTTTCTTT
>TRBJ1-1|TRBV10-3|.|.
CAISGSAVSTGTEAFF
TGTGCCATCAGTGGATCTGCGGTCTCCACTGGCACTGAAGCTTTCTTT
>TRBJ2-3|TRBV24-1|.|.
CATSDQRRGTDTQYF
TGTGCCACCAGTGATCAACGGCGGGGCACAGATACGCAGTATTTT
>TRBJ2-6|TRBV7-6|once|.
CASSFEVQGAGANVLTF
TGTGCCAGCAGCTTTGAGGTCCAGGGTGCTGGGGCCAACGTCCTGACTTTC
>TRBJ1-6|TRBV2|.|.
CASSPDGVGGSPLHF
TGTGCCAGCAGCCCCGACGGAGTCGGGGGGTCACCCCTCCACTTT
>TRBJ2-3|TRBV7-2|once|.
CASSPRHWIDTQYF
TGTGCCAGCAGCCCCAGGCATTGGATTGATACGCAGTATTTT
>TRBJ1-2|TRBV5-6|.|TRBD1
CASSFGDRVNYGYTF
TGTGCCAGCAGCTTCGGGGACAGGGTTAACTATGGCTACACCTTC
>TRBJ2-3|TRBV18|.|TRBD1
CASSPQPRTGAGGRKDTQYF
TGTGCCAGCTCACCACAACCGCGTACAGGGGCAGGGGGCCGGAAAGATACGCAGTATTTT
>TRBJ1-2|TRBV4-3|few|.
CASSQDLAGDGDGYTF
TGCGCCAGCAGCCAAGATTTGGCAGGGGATGGTGATGGCTACACCTTC
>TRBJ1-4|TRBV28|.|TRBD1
CASSNEGAPGDRGKLFF
TGTGCCAGCAGTAATGAGGGGGCCCCCGGAGATAGGGGAAAACTGTTTTTT
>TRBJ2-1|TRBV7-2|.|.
CASSFNRDGEQFF
TGTGCCAGCAGCTTTAACAGGGACGGTGAGCAGTTCTTC
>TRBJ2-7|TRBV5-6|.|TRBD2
CASSGGLAGRTVNYEQYF
TGTGCCAGCAGCGGGGGACTAGCGGGCCGAACCGTTAACTACGAGCAGTACTTC
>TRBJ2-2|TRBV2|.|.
CASSGRGNTGELFF
TGTGCCAGCAGTGGGCGGGGGAACACCGGGGAGCTGTTTTTT
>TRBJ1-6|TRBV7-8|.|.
CASSAGPSNRPLHF
TGTGCCAGCAGCGCGGGACCGTCCAATAGACCCCTCCACTTT
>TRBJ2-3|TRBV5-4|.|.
CASSSRRDSLEAVYF
TGTGCCAGCAGCTCCCGTCGGGACTCCCTAGAAGCGGTGTATTTT
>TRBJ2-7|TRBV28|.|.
CASRPPGSPYEQYF
TGTGCCAGCAGGCCCCCAGGGTCCCCCTACGAGCAGTACTTC
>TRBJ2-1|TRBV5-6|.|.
CASSSISGLGDNEQFF
TGTGCCAGCAGCTCGATTAGCGGTTTAGGGGACAATGAGCAGTTCTTC
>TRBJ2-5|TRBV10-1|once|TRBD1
CASSGRQGDQETQYF
TGCGCCAGCAGTGGACGGCAGGGGGACCAAGAGACCCAGTACTTC
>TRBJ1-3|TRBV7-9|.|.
CASSSGDGSGNTIYF
TGTGCCAGCAGCTCAGGGGACGGCTCTGGAAACACCATATATTTT
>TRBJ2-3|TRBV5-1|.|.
CASSYVGETDTQYF
TGCGCCAGCAGCTACGTCGGGGAAACAGATACGCAGTATTTT
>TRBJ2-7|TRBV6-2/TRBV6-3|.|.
CASSYEYYEQYF
TGTGCCAGCAGTTACGAGTACTACGAGCAGTACTTC
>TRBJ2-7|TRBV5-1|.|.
CASSQATTPYEQYF
TGCGCCAGCAGCCAGGCCACAACCCCCTACGAGCAGTACTTC
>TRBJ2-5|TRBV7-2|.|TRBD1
CASSNRDRGETQYF
TGTGCCAGCAGCAACCGGGACAGGGGTGAGACCCAGTACTTC
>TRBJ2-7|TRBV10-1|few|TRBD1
CASSEFRGPGDSSYEQYF
TGCGCCAGCAGTGAGTTCCGGGGACCAGGGGACAGCTCCTACGAGCAGTACTTC
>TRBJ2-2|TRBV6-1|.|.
CASSDFWAGNTGELFF
TGTGCCAGCAGTGATTTTTGGGCGGGGAACACCGGGGAGCTGTTTTTT
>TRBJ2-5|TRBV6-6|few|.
CASSQRNSGAWETQYF
TGTGCCAGCAGTCAAAGGAACTCAGGGGCGTGGGAGACCCAGTACTTC
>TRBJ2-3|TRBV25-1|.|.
CASSAQGSDTQYF
TGTGCCAGCAGTGCGCAGGGGAGTGATACGCAGTATTTT
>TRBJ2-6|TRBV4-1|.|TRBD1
CASNPIGQGVSGANVLTF
TGCGCCAGCAACCCAATCGGACAGGGGGTCTCTGGGGCCAACGTCCTGACTTTC
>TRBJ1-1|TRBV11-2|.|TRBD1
CASRAGAGTGKGGAFF
TGTGCCAGCCGTGCTGGCGCCGGGACAGGGAAGGGGGGAGCTTTCTTT
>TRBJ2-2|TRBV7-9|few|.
CASGPSNTGELFF
TGTGCCAGCGGGCCTTCGAACACCGGGGAGCTGTTTTTT
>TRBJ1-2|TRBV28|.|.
CASSLGRAEGYTF
TGTGCCAGCAGTTTAGGCAGGGCAGAAGGCTACACCTTC
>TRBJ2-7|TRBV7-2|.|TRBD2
CASSWGTSGGTYEQYF
TGTGCCAGCAGCTGGGGGACTAGCGGGGGGACCTACGAGCAGTACTTC
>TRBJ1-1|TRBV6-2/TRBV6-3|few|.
CASSLTGKTEAFF
TGTGCCAGCAGTTTAACAGGGAAGACTGAAGCTTTCTTT
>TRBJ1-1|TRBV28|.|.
CASFRSGNTEAFF
TGTGCCAGCTTTCGTTCCGGGAACACTGAAGCTTTCTTT
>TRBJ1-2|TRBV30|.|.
CAWSEGPGGYTF
TGTGCCTGGAGTGAGGGGCCCGGGGGCTACACCTTC
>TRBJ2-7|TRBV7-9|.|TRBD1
CASSLGTGDIYEQYF
TGTGCCAGCAGCTTAGGTACAGGGGACATCTACGAGCAGTACTTC
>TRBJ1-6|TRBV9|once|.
CASSVEGLRNSPLHF
TGTGCCAGCAGCGTAGAGGGACTTAGGAATTCACCCCTCCACTTT
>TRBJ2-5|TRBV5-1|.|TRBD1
CASVKNPGGGQETQYF
TGCGCCAGCGTTAAGAATCCAGGGGGCGGGCAAGAGACCCAGTACTTC
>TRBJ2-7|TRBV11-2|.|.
CASSWTRTTYEQYF
TGTGCCAGCAGCTGGACTCGGACCACCTACGAGCAGTACTTC
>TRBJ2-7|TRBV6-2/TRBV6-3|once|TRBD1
CASSYPTGQTRF
TGTGCCAGCAGTTACCCGACAGGGCAGACCCGCTTC